This is a list of T cell receptor beta chains from one sample in a study of blood T cells in healthy people across ages. TCRdb called the 5' RACE reads again in MiXCR, with one record for every CDR3 protein. The sample lists over 1,500,000 distinct CDR3 sequences, roughly 49% occurring once. Sequences were obtained from blood. These receptors all come from a woman aged 40-49 years in good health. Each CDR3 is given with its conserved first and last residue. A D gene is named only where the DNA matches it firmly. Rows give clone size only sometimes, using once, few, many, or a class for an expanded clone.

clone_size cdr3_length j_call d_call v_call cdr3_nt cdr3_aa
once 11 TRBJ2-5 . TRBV9 TGTGCCAGCAGCGTACGGGGTGAGCAGTACTTC CASSVRGEQYF
. 17 TRBJ1-2 TRBD1 TRBV6-2/TRBV6-3 TGTGCCAGCAGTTACTCCTCCCGGGACAGGTTGGACTATGGCTACACCTTC CASSYSSRDRLDYGYTF
few 15 TRBJ2-1 TRBD2 TRBV7-3 TGTGCCAGCAGCCCCGGGGTAGCGGGGTACAATGAGCAGTTCTTC CASSPGVAGYNEQFF
few 15 TRBJ2-7 TRBD1 TRBV6-2/TRBV6-3 TGTGCCAGCAGTCCAGCAGGACAGGGGTCCTACGAGCAGTACTTC CASSPAGQGSYEQYF
few 12 TRBJ2-1 . TRBV2 TGTGCCAGCAGGGTCACGAACAATGAGCAGTTCTTC CASRVTNNEQFF
. 12 TRBJ2-1 TRBD2 TRBV11-2 TGTGCCAGCAGCTCTTACCGGACTAGCTTGTTCTTC CASSSYRTSLFF
. 14 TRBJ1-5 . TRBV15 TGTGCCACCAGCAGAGATGGAGGGAAACAGCCCCAGCATTTT CATSRDGGKQPQHF
. 14 TRBJ2-5 . TRBV4-3 TGCGCCAGCAGCCAATTCCCAAGGGCGGAGACCCAGTACTTC CASSQFPRAETQYF
few 15 TRBJ2-4 TRBD1 TRBV5-1 TGCGCCAGCAGCTTGGGTGGGACAGGGATTAACATTCAGTACTTC CASSLGGTGINIQYF
. 14 TRBJ2-4 TRBD1 TRBV9 TGTGCCAGCAGCGTGCCGGGACAGGAAAACATTCAGTACTTC CASSVPGQENIQYF
few 15 TRBJ1-2 . TRBV7-9 TGTGCCAGCAGGGAGGCGGGTGCAGAGCCCTATGGCTACACCTTC CASREAGAEPYGYTF
few 13 TRBJ2-5 . TRBV28 TGTGCCAGCAGTGAGGGAGGAGTGAAGACCCAGTACTTC CASSEGGVKTQYF
. 15 TRBJ2-4 . TRBV18 TGTGCCAGCTCACCTGGACTGAGAGCCAAAAACATTCAGTACTTC CASSPGLRAKNIQYF
. 14 TRBJ2-5 . TRBV11-3 TGTGCCAGCAGCTTAGATGGGGGCTCCTACGGGCAGTACTTC CASSLDGGSYGQYF
. 14 TRBJ2-7 . TRBV5-1 TGCGCCAGCAGCCCGGACAGTGGAAGCGGCGAGCAGTACTTC CASSPDSGSGEQYF
. 15 TRBJ2-3 . TRBV20-1 TGCAGTGCTAGGGACTCCCTTTCGGTGGCAGATACGCAGTATTTT CSARDSLSVADTQYF
. 14 TRBJ1-4 TRBD1 TRBV7-2 TGTGCCAGCAGCTTAAACAGGGGGGACGAAAAACTGTTTTTT CASSLNRGDEKLFF